Below are 12 T cell receptor beta chains sequenced from a single sample in a study of cytomegalovirus exposure and HLA in healthy donors. It was with 60 Vbeta and 13 Jbeta primers that the PCR ran. Profiling relied on immunoSEQ multiplex PCR, and the TCRdb table lists in-frame clones only, not all of them. Its table records some 200,000 clones. Sequences were obtained from PBMCs. These receptors all stem from a boy under 18 in good health and CMV-seronegative.

J is TRBJ2-5 and V is TRBV7-2; D unclear. The CDR3 is 15 amino acids. Germline V gene lookup returns CDR1 SGHTA and CDR2 FQGNSA. Trimming shortened V by 4 bases and J by 2 bases, and 14 bases separated the two germline ends. The CDR3: CASSSSGWAQETQYF. Here the CDR3 DNA reads TGTGCCAGCAGCTCCTCCGGTTGGGCGCAAGAGACCCAGTACTTC.

The chain recombines TRBV19 with TRBJ1-2, with 9 bases fitting TRBD1. The CDR3 consists of 14 residues. In germline, CDR1 is LNHDA, CDR2 SQIVND (reference sequence). The V and J ends lost 7 bases and 4 bases, in that order; junction bases with no gene match: 7. CDR3 bases: TGTGCCAGTAACCCGGGACAGGGAGGCTATGGCTACACCTTC. Its translation: CASNPGQGGYGYTF.

The chain has TRBV6-1 and TRBJ1-5; 7 nucleotides align to TRBD1. The CDR3 contains 14 residues. With V trimmed by 4 bases and J by 3 bases, 3 bases remained unmatched. Germline V gene data show CDR1 as MNHNS and CDR2 as SASEGT. In DNA, the CDR3 is TGTGCCAGCAGTGGGGGACAGATCAATCAGCCCCAGCATTTT. It yields the protein CASSGGQINQPQHF.

V is TRBV14 and J is TRBJ2-3; TRBD2 agrees at 8 bases. The CDR3 runs 19 residues. With 2 bases clipped from V and 4 bases from J, the junction kept 17 bases outside the gene matches. The V gene's germline CDR1 is SGHDN and CDR2 FVKESK. The CDR3 loop is CASSQFPSGGISGSDTQYF. In nucleotides, the CDR3 is TGTGCCAGCAGCCAATTTCCCAGCGGGGGCATCTCAGGCTCAGATACGCAGTATTTT.

The rearrangement joins TRBV30 to TRBJ1-1; no clear D gene. The CDR3 totals 11 residues. V was pared by 4 bases and J by 4 bases, with 7 bases between. Germline values: CDR1 GTSNPN, CDR2 SVGIG (reference sequence). This CDR3 is CAWTRGTEAFF. DNA for the CDR3: TGTGCCTGGACAAGAGGCACTGAAGCTTTCTTT.

The chain couples TRBV5-6 to TRBJ2-1, with D possibly being TRBD1 (5 bases). CDR1 is SGHDT and CDR2 is YYEEEE in the germline V gene. The length of the CDR3 is 14 residues. V lost 2 bases and J 0 bases, leaving 6 bases between the germline ends. CDR3 sequence (DNA): TGTGCCAGCAGCTTCGGACACTCCTACAATGAGCAGTTCTTC. Translation: CASSFGHSYNEQFF.

The chain has TRBV27 and TRBJ1-1, with D perhaps matching TRBD1 (6 bases). The V and J ends lost 5 bases and 9 bases respectively, with 13 bases between them. CDR1 and CDR2 from the germline V gene are MNHEY and SMNVEV (reference sequence). This CDR3 is 12 amino acids long. The CDR3 DNA follows: TGTGCCAGCAGTGGGGGCGGGTCGAAAGCTTTCTTT. It yields the protein CASSGGGSKAFF.

The chain employs TRBV13 and TRBJ2-2; D is undetermined. CDR1 PRHDT and CDR2 FYEKMQ come from the germline V gene (reference sequence). This CDR3 has 14 amino acids. V was clipped by 6 bases and J by 3 bases, with 11 bases between them. Written as DNA, the CDR3 is TGTGCCAGCAGTGCAAGAACGGACACCGGGGAGCTGTTTTTT. Translation: CASSARTDTGELFF.

The CDR3 reads CASSPVRDYGKNEQYF. The CDR3 DNA reads TGTGCCAGCAGCCCGGTCAGGGACTACGGTAAGAACGAGCAGTACTTC. The gene calls are TRBV5-4 and TRBJ2-7; TRBD2 aligns across 7 bases. This CDR3 is 16 amino acids long. Germline CDR1 and CDR2: SGHNT and YYREEE (reference sequence). J gave up 5 bases and V 4 bases, and 15 bases lay outside the gene matches.

The rearrangement uses TRBV7-3 and TRBJ1-1, with 9 bases fitting TRBD1. Trimming at V came to 5 bases and at J to 6 bases, leaving 16 bases not matched to a gene. The germline CDR1 and CDR2 sequences are SGHTA and FQGTGA. The length of the CDR3 is 17 residues. CDR3 DNA sequence: TGTGCCAGCAGCCTAAAACCTAGGGACAGGGCGGGAGCTGAAGCTTTCTTT. Translated, it gives CASSLKPRDRAGAEAFF.

The rearrangement joins TRBV6-1 to TRBJ2-5; perhaps TRBD1 as D (5 bases). This CDR3 has 13 residues. Germline lookup yields CDR1 MNHNS and CDR2 SASEGT. Trimming removed 8 bases from V and 5 bases from J, with 15 bases in between. DNA of the CDR3: TGTGCCAGCGGGGCTTACCAGGGCGAGACCCAGTACTTC. This translates into CASGAYQGETQYF.

The chain recombines TRBV7-2 with TRBJ1-2; TRBD1 matches at 7 bases. J was trimmed by 3 bases and V by 1 base; bases with no gene match: 8. Germline values: CDR1 SGHTA, CDR2 FQGNSA. CDR3 length equals 16 residues. The CDR3 reads CASSLGFRQGHYGYTF. CDR3 DNA: TGTGCCAGCAGCTTAGGATTTCGACAGGGTCACTATGGCTACACCTTC.